The clone carrying this TCR beta chain was picked up a small number of times. Its target is not known. Isolating PBMCs gave at least 6 million of these cells per sample. Per individual sample, total RNA of at least 5 micrograms was extracted. The data derive from a study of blood T cells in healthy people across ages. Study results and caveats: Diversity estimates from one million T cells were considered underestimates.

Primers used in a second PCR of roughly 6 to 12 cycles were a sample-barcoded 5' primer and a J-beta primer mix. TCRdb called the 5' RACE reads again in MiXCR, with one record for every CDR3 protein. The table shows under 950,000 distinct CDR3 sequences, with 22% occurring only once. CDR3 size: 16 residues. Germline CDR1 reads KGHSH; CDR2 reads LQKENI. Unmatched junction bases numbered 10, after V lost 5 bases and J lost 4 bases. The sequence was collected from a man in his 70s in good health. V usage is TRBV18 and J usage is TRBJ2-5; 10 nucleotides match TRBD2. Sequencing was performed on blood. The CDR3, as DNA: TGTGCCAGCTCAGCCATGACCGGGACTAGCGTAGAGACCCAGTACTTC. It yields the protein CASSAMTGTSVETQYF.